This T cell receptor beta chain is drawn from a study of blood T cell repertoires in COVID-19. About the study: Acute and convalescent COVID-19 samples came from the United States, Italy and Spain. The analysed material was cDNA or gDNA that came from T cells, B-cell-depleted T cells, or PBMCs.

Per the original methods: Reference gene primer amplification in the assay estimated nucleated cell counts. Profiled with immunoSEQ multiplex PCR; TCRdb holds only in-frame clones, not every one. Clonal size and the V and J genes are those of that table, whereas D and trimming came from the DNA. This sample has some 130,000 clones, with 75% to 90% found just once. There are 13 residues in the CDR3. In germline, CDR1 is SQVTM, CDR2 ANQGSEA. After removal of 7 bases from V and 4 bases from J, the junction contained 6 bases not matched to a gene. This TCR was recovered from a man aged 60 to 69 with COVID-19, enrolled during active disease. The chain couples TRBV29-1 to TRBJ1-5; the match to TRBD1 covers 8 bases. Sequencing was done on a sample of peripheral blood. This CDR3 reads CSALDRDNQPQHF. The CDR3 DNA sequence: TGCAGCGCCCTGGACAGGGATAATCAGCCCCAGCATTTT.